What follows are 23 T cell receptor beta chains derived from one specimen sequenced in a study of blood T cell repertoires in COVID-19. Sequenced by immunoSEQ multiplex PCR; TCRdb stores in-frame clones only, minus some. The table includes 200,000 to 250,000 clones, 70% to 90% detected once. Sequences were obtained from peripheral blood. The source of these receptors is a woman aged 18-30 years who had recovered from COVID-19.

The chain joins TRBV7-9 to TRBJ2-5; weak D call: TRBD2 (6 bases). The CDR3 sequence is 17 residues long. Germline V CDR1 and CDR2: SEHNR, FQNEAQ (reference sequence). Trimming shortened V by 1 base and J by 5 bases, and 20 bases separated the two germline ends. The CDR3 sequence: CASSLGGGLAPIETQYF. DNA for the CDR3: TGTGCCAGCAGCTTAGGAGGAGGGCTAGCGCCCATTGAGACCCAGTACTTC.

The rearrangement uses TRBV5-1 and TRBJ2-5; 7 bases match TRBD2. The CDR3 spans 15 residues. Germline loops: CDR1 SGHRS, CDR2 YFSETQ. V shed 0 bases and J 2 bases; nucleotides not matched to a gene: 4. The CDR3 nucleotides read TGCGCCAGCAGCTTGGAAGCGGGAAAGCAAGAGACCCAGTACTTC. Translation gives CASSLEAGKQETQYF.

This clone was detected once. The gene calls are TRBV7-9 and TRBJ1-2; 9 nucleotides align to TRBD1. This CDR3 contains 14 residues. Germline CDR1 and CDR2: SEHNR and FQNEAQ (reference sequence). J lost 4 bases, V lost 5 bases, and 5 bases had no gene match. This CDR3 is CASSLPTGGYGYTF. CDR3 bases: TGTGCCAGCAGCCTACCGACAGGGGGCTATGGCTACACCTTC.

This chain connects TRBV18 to TRBJ2-7; no clear D gene. V shed 0 bases and J shed 2 bases, with 14 bases lying between them. Germline assignment: CDR1 KGHSH and CDR2 LQKENI. This CDR3 comprises 16 residues. The chain's CDR3 is CASSPPMPDTPYEQYF. The CDR3 DNA sequence: TGTGCCAGCTCACCACCGATGCCAGACACTCCCTACGAGCAGTACTTC.

The chain is built from TRBV7-6 and TRBJ2-1; 10 bases align to TRBD2. The germline CDR1 and CDR2 sequences are SGHVS and FNYEAQ. After removal of 5 bases from V and 2 bases from J, the junction contained 6 bases not matched to a gene. CDR3 length equals 16 residues. CDR3 in DNA: TGTGCCAGCAGCCCTAGCGGGAGTAGGACCTACAATGAGCAGTTCTTC. It translates to CASSPSGSRTYNEQFF.

This clone was seen a handful of times. The rearrangement uses TRBV6-5 and TRBJ2-7; tentative D call: TRBD1 (5 bases). CDR3 length: 14 residues. The germline CDR1 and CDR2 sequences are MNHEY and SVGAGI. Trimming took off 5 bases at V and 2 bases at J, with 13 bases between the two ends. The CDR3 region is CASSQMTATYEQYF. The CDR3 nucleotides are TGTGCCAGCAGTCAAATGACAGCCACCTACGAGCAGTACTTC.

The J gene is TRBJ2-7, the V gene TRBV14; possible D gene TRBD1, 5 bases. With 1 base removed from V and 2 bases from J, the gap between germline ends came to 9 bases. Germline V gene sequence: CDR1 SGHDN, CDR2 FVKESK. The CDR3 runs to 14 residues. The CDR3 protein is CASSQARVPYEQYF. CDR3 sequence (DNA): TGTGCCAGCAGCCAAGCCAGGGTTCCCTACGAGCAGTACTTC. The entire variable domain, with the rest obtained from reference TRBV14 and TRBJ2-7, is as follows: EAGVTQFPSHSVIEKGQTVTLRCDPISGHDNLYWYRRVMGKEIKFLLHFVKESKQDESGMPNNRFLAERTGGTYSTLKVQPAELEDSGVYFCASSQARVPYEQYFGPGTRLTVT.

J is TRBJ1-2 and V is TRBV7-9; 7 bases are shared with TRBD1. The V segment lost 1 base and the J segment 5 bases; nucleotides outside the gene matches: 13. The CDR3 totals 17 residues. Germline loops: CDR1 SEHNR, CDR2 FQNEAQ (reference sequence). The CDR3 loop is CASSLGVGAGQRYGYTF. The CDR3 coding sequence is TGTGCCAGCAGCTTAGGTGTGGGGGCGGGACAGAGATATGGCTACACCTTC.

The J gene is TRBJ2-1, the V gene TRBV4-2; 10 positions match TRBD1. In germline, CDR1 is LGHNA, CDR2 YNFKEQ. Germline trimming cut 0 bases from V and 5 bases from J; bases unmatched to any gene: 1. The CDR3 is 15 amino acids. CDR3 sequence reads: CASSQEDRGDNEQFF. The DNA for the CDR3 is TGTGCCAGCAGCCAAGAGGACAGGGGGGACAATGAGCAGTTCTTC.

The V call is TRBV18, the J call TRBJ2-7; tentatively, D is TRBD2 (5 bases). The CDR3 spans 15 residues. Germline V gene data show CDR1 as KGHSH and CDR2 as LQKENI. Trimming pared 3 bases from V and 6 bases from J, leaving 18 bases between. The chain's CDR3 is CASSPTRAGGGEQYF. The DNA of the CDR3 is TGTGCCAGCTCACCCACTCGCGCGGGTGGCGGCGAGCAGTACTTC.

V gene TRBV7-6 combines with J gene TRBJ2-3, with D maybe TRBD2 (6 bases). The germline V gene has CDR1 SGHVS and CDR2 FNYEAQ. V dropped 5 bases and J dropped 6 bases, with 21 bases sitting between them. CDR3 length: 16 amino acids. The CDR3 sequence is CASSTPLGTGGDTQYF. The CDR3 bases are TGTGCCAGCAGCACCCCCTTGGGGACTGGGGGGGATACGCAGTATTTT.

The J gene is TRBJ2-5, the V gene TRBV19; TRBD1 matches 7 bases. V lost 6 bases, J lost 1 base, and 32 bases stayed unmatched. The CDR3 is 23 residues long. Looked up from germline, CDR1 is LNHDA and CDR2 is SQIVND (reference sequence). The CDR3 DNA reads as TGTGCCAGTAGCGACGGGATATTACACAGGGTGTCGGGGCAGGGGGTGGTCCAAGAGACCCAGTACTTC. Translation: CASSDGILHRVSGQGVVQETQYF. The whole variable domain, filled in from reference TRBV19 and TRBJ2-5, reads DGGITQSPKYLFRKEGQNVTLSCEQNLNHDAMYWYRQDPGQGLRLIYYSQIVNDFQKGDIAEGYSVSREKKESFPLTVTSAQKNPTAFYLCASSDGILHRVSGQGVVQETQYFGPGTRLLVL.

V gene TRBV27 combines with J gene TRBJ2-3; no reliable D call. The V gene's germline CDR1 is MNHEY and CDR2 SMNVEV (reference sequence). The CDR3 extends over 11 amino acids. Trimming cost V 6 bases and J 5 bases, with 6 bases left between them. CDR3: CASSAGDTQYF. CDR3 coding DNA: TGTGCCAGCAGCGCCGGAGATACGCAGTATTTT.

The sample holds one count of this clone. The genes are TRBV9 and TRBJ2-1; possible D gene TRBD2, 6 bases. The CDR3 spans 16 residues. Deletions cut 2 bases from V and 3 bases from J, with 15 bases between. Germline CDR1 and CDR2: SGDLS and YYNGEE. CDR3 amino acids: CASSVTSQSGYNEQFF. Written as DNA, the CDR3 is TGTGCCAGCAGCGTTACTAGCCAATCGGGCTACAATGAGCAGTTCTTC.

The V gene is TRBV6-1, the J gene TRBJ2-7; 7 nucleotides match TRBD1. The CDR3 is 16 amino acids. CDR1 MNHNS and CDR2 SASEGT come from the germline V gene. Trimming took 4 bases from V and 2 from J; bases not matched to a gene: 11. The CDR3 coding sequence is TGTGCCAGCAGTGGTGTACAGGGGACAATTACCTACGAGCAGTACTTC. As protein: CASSGVQGTITYEQYF.

V and J are TRBV25-1 and TRBJ2-7; 9 bases fit TRBD1. Germline V lookup: CDR1 MGHDK, CDR2 SYGVNS. CDR3 length: 13 residues. The ends lost 9 bases at V and 6 bases at J; junction bases unmatched: 9. The CDR3 DNA follows: TGTGCCAGTACACCCGGGACAGGGATCGAGCAGTACTTC. It encodes CASTPGTGIEQYF.

The chain carries TRBV10-2 and TRBJ2-3, with 7 bases lining up with TRBD2. V lost 4 bases, J lost 0 bases, and 7 bases stayed unmatched. This CDR3 region has 16 residues. CDR1 is WSHSY and CDR2 is SAAADI in the germline V gene. The CDR3 nucleotides read TGCGCCAGCAGTGCCGGGCTAGCGGCTAGCACAGATACGCAGTATTTT. Translating gives CASSAGLAASTDTQYF.

The V call is TRBV12-3 or TRBV12-4, the J call TRBJ2-3; D is undetermined. Trimming stripped 3 bases from V and 0 bases from J, with 4 bases between. CDR3 length: 13 residues. CDR3 in DNA: TGTGCCAGCAGTTTTAGCAGCACAGATACGCAGTATTTT. This encodes CASSFSSTDTQYF.

This clone came up once. The chain carries TRBV27 and TRBJ1-5, with 7 bases that match TRBD1. The CDR3 length is 15 residues. Germline loops: CDR1 MNHEY, CDR2 SMNVEV (reference sequence). With V trimmed by 5 bases and J by 5 bases, 9 bases remained unmatched. CDR3 coding DNA: TGTGCCAGCAGTCCTACATGGGACAGCTATCAGCCCCAGCATTTT. The encoded protein is CASSPTWDSYQPQHF.

The chain combines TRBV6-5 with TRBJ1-5, with D maybe TRBD1 (6 bases). CDR1 and CDR2 from the germline V gene are MNHEY and SVGAGI. The V end lost 5 bases, the J end lost 4 bases, and 9 bases lay between the germline ends. The CDR3 is made up of 13 amino acids. CDR3 region: CASSTQGNQPQHF. The CDR3, as DNA: TGTGCCAGCAGTACACAGGGTAATCAGCCCCAGCATTTT.

The CDR3 sequence: CASSQPGVSTEAFF. DNA of the CDR3: TGCGCCAGCAGCCAACCAGGGGTCAGCACTGAAGCTTTCTTT. The chain combines TRBV4-3 with TRBJ1-1, with D possibly matching TRBD1 (6 bases). This CDR3 is built from 14 residues. Germline CDR1 LGHNA, CDR2 YSLEER. V lost 2 bases, J lost 4 bases, and 11 bases lay in between.

CDR3 residues: CASSPLTGAGTDTQYF. As DNA, the CDR3 is TGCGCCAGCAGCCCCCTGACAGGGGCCGGGACAGATACGCAGTATTTT. V is TRBV4-1 and J is TRBJ2-3; 8 nucleotides match TRBD1. In germline, CDR1 is MGHRA, CDR2 YSYEKL. The trim removed 4 bases at V and 3 bases at J, leaving 9 bases unmatched. This CDR3 spans 16 amino acids.

V usage is TRBV4-1 and J usage is TRBJ1-1; 8 bases align to TRBD1. CDR3 length equals 13 residues. J gave up 5 bases and V 4 bases, and 3 bases lay outside the gene matches. Germline V gives CDR1 MGHRA, CDR2 YSYEKL. CDR3 in DNA: TGCGCCAGCAGCCCGCAGGGGGCAACTGAAGCTTTCTTT. Its protein is CASSPQGATEAFF.